Following are 30 T cell receptor beta chains from one sample sequenced in a study of PD-1 blockade in mismatch repair-deficient tumors. Assay used: immunoSEQ multiplex PCR; TCRdb lists only in-frame clones, some missing. The sample yields some 27,000 clones, about 88% seen once. The sample here was PBMCs, taken before pembrolizumab treatment. These receptors all come from an adult with mismatch repair-deficient cancer.

This chain connects TRBV6-1 to TRBJ2-2, with D possibly being TRBD2 (6 bases). Per germline, CDR1 MNHNS and CDR2 SASEGT. The V end was cut by 6 bases, the J end by 4 bases, with 15 bases between. This CDR3 is built from 15 residues. CDR3: CASRGPTSSTGELFF. The CDR3 nucleotides are TGTGCCAGCAGAGGACCAACTAGCTCCACCGGGGAGCTGTTTTTT.

V gene TRBV27 combines with J gene TRBJ1-2; 7 nucleotides agree with TRBD1. The CDR3 consists of 15 residues. V dropped 9 bases and J dropped 2; count of bases not matched to a gene: 12. The V gene's germline CDR1 is MNHEY and CDR2 SMNVEV (reference sequence). The CDR3 region is CASKTGGGANYGYTF. The DNA for the CDR3 is TGTGCCAGTAAAACGGGAGGGGGCGCCAACTATGGCTACACCTTC.

This clone was detected a few times. V and J are TRBV27 and TRBJ1-2, with 8 bases matching TRBD1. After removal of 6 bases from V and 4 bases from J, the junction contained 7 bases not matched to a gene. There are 14 residues in the CDR3. Germline-derived CDR1 and CDR2 are MNHEY and SMNVEV (reference sequence). CDR3 loop: CASRGQGEGYGYTF. CDR3 nucleotides: TGTGCCAGCAGAGGACAGGGTGAGGGCTATGGCTACACCTTC.

The CDR3 DNA is TGTGCCAGCAGCTTAACCGGACAGGGCCTCTATGGCTACACCTTC. As protein: CASSLTGQGLYGYTF. V is TRBV7-3 and J is TRBJ1-2, with TRBD1 identical over 8 bases. V was pared by 0 bases and J by 4 bases, with 4 bases of the junction left unmatched. CDR3 length: 15 residues. CDR1 is SGHTA, CDR2 FQGTGA, per germline.

The J gene is TRBJ1-2, the V gene TRBV5-6; TRBD1 matches 11 bases. V shed 5 bases, J shed 5 bases, and the junction held 2 bases outside the gene matches. Germline assignment: CDR1 SGHDT and CDR2 YYEEEE. There are 13 residues in the CDR3. CDR3 sequence (DNA): TGTGCCAGCAGTGGGACAGGGGGGTATGGCTACACCTTC. It is translated as CASSGTGGYGYTF.

V gene TRBV9 combines with J gene TRBJ2-7; D perhaps matches TRBD1 (6 bases). CDR1 is SGDLS and CDR2 is YYNGEE in the germline V gene. Between the trimmed V and J ends, which lost 3 bases and 8 bases, there was a span of 18 bases. This CDR3 contains 14 residues. The chain's CDR3 is CASSAGTREVKQYF. The CDR3 DNA follows: TGTGCCAGCAGCGCCGGGACACGAGAGGTCAAGCAGTACTTC.

The chain joins TRBV5-1 to TRBJ2-2; perhaps TRBD1 as D (6 bases). V was trimmed by 4 bases and J by 0 bases, leaving 13 bases between them. The CDR3 is made up of 16 amino acids. Germline V gene lookup returns CDR1 SGHRS and CDR2 YFSETQ. This chain's CDR3 is CASSTRDKANTGELFF. The CDR3 DNA reads as TGCGCCAGCAGCACCCGGGACAAGGCGAACACCGGGGAGCTGTTTTTT.

The J gene is TRBJ2-1, the V gene TRBV6-5; 8 bases are a match to TRBD1. Germline loops: CDR1 MNHEY, CDR2 SVGAGI. This CDR3 spans 15 amino acids. V lost 2 bases and J lost 8; bases outside the gene matches: 8. CDR3 in DNA: TGTGCCAGCAGTTACGTTGACAGGGGCCGGGATGAGCAGTTCTTC. Translated: CASSYVDRGRDEQFF.

The V and J genes are TRBV5-4 and TRBJ2-2; D is possibly TRBD2 (5 bases). The CDR3 contains 14 residues. The germline V gene has CDR1 SGHNT and CDR2 YYREEE (reference sequence). Trimming cost V 6 bases and J 5 bases, with 14 bases left between them. The CDR3: CASIEGSGTGELFF. The CDR3 DNA reads as TGTGCCAGCATTGAAGGGAGTGGAACCGGGGAGCTGTTTTTT.

The chain combines TRBV10-1 with TRBJ1-2; 8 nucleotides match TRBD1. From germline, CDR1 is WNHNN and CDR2 SYGVQD (reference sequence). V lost 4 bases, J lost 2 bases, and 3 bases stayed unmatched. The CDR3 is 14 residues long. The CDR3 DNA reads as TGCGCCAGCAGTGGAGACAGGGGAAACTATGGCTACACCTTC. It is translated as CASSGDRGNYGYTF.

This chain links TRBV28 with TRBJ2-1, with 13 bases matching TRBD2. The CDR3 spans 18 residues. J gave up 2 bases and V 3 bases, and 7 bases lay outside the gene matches. Germline assignment: CDR1 MDHEN and CDR2 SYDVKM. The DNA for the CDR3 is TGTGCCAGCAGTTTCCCGACTAGCGGGAGGAGGGCCTACAATGAGCAGTTCTTC. Translated, it gives CASSFPTSGRRAYNEQFF.

The chain links TRBV5-1 to TRBJ2-5; D might be TRBD2 (6 bases). The CDR3 sequence is 14 residues long. Germline V gene sequence: CDR1 SGHRS, CDR2 YFSETQ. Trimming removed 6 bases from V and 1 base from J, with 13 bases in between. For the CDR3, the DNA is TGCGCCAGCACCTCATCCGGGGGCCAAGAGACCCAGTACTTC. This codes for CASTSSGGQETQYF.

The gene calls are TRBV7-9 and TRBJ2-5, with D possibly matching TRBD1 (6 bases). This CDR3 is built from 17 residues. CDR1 SEHNR and CDR2 FQNEAQ come from the germline V gene (reference sequence). V lost 4 bases and J 5 bases, leaving 23 bases between the germline ends. This CDR3 is CASSSPPGTFLRETQYF. CDR3 coding DNA: TGTGCCAGCAGCTCCCCCCCCGGGACATTTCTTAGGGAGACCCAGTACTTC.

V is TRBV6-5 and J is TRBJ2-7; tentative D call: TRBD2 (5 bases). This CDR3 contains 15 residues. V was shortened by 6 bases and J by 7 bases, with 22 bases between the two germline ends. Germline CDR1 and CDR2: MNHEY and SVGAGI. The DNA of the CDR3 is TGTGCCAGCAGCTATACCTTTGATTCCTCGGGAGAGCAGTACTTC. Translated: CASSYTFDSSGEQYF.

The V gene is TRBV4-2, the J gene TRBJ1-2; 9 nucleotides line up with TRBD1. Germline loops: CDR1 LGHNA, CDR2 YNFKEQ. CDR3 length equals 15 residues. J lost 3 bases, V lost 4 bases, and 6 bases had no gene match. CDR3 sequence reads: CASSLDRQGDYGYTF. The DNA for the CDR3 is TGTGCCAGCAGCCTAGACCGACAGGGGGACTATGGCTACACCTTC.

This chain links TRBV5-6 with TRBJ1-1, with TRBD1 as a possible D gene (5 bases). V gave up 1 base and J gave up 1 base, with 11 bases separating them. The CDR3 is 15 amino acids. CDR1 is SGHDT, CDR2 YYEEEE, per germline. The CDR3 reads CASSLFWGENTEAFF. The CDR3 DNA reads TGTGCCAGCAGCTTGTTTTGGGGGGAGAACACTGAAGCTTTCTTT.

The chain carries TRBV18 and TRBJ2-5; 11 nucleotides line up with TRBD1. The CDR3 has 15 residues. Germline values: CDR1 KGHSH, CDR2 LQKENI. Germline trimming cut 3 bases from V and 3 bases from J; bases unmatched to any gene: 3. The CDR3 sequence: CASSPPGQGEETQYF. The DNA of the CDR3 is TGTGCCAGCTCACCCCCGGGACAGGGGGAAGAGACCCAGTACTTC. Complete variable domain (other parts from reference TRBV18 and TRBJ2-5): NAGVMQNPRHLVRRRGQEARLRCSPMKGHSHVYWYRQLPEEGLKFMVYLQKENIIDESGMPKERFSAEFPKEGPSILRIQQVVRGDSAAYFCASSPPGQGEETQYFGPGTRLLVL.

The chain is built from TRBV5-1 and TRBJ2-7; TRBD1 matches at 11 bases. This CDR3 has 17 amino acids. CDR1 and CDR2 (germline): SGHRS, YFSETQ. V shed 2 bases, J shed 0 bases, and the junction held 7 bases outside the gene matches. The DNA for the CDR3 is TGCGCCAGCAGCTTCTCCGGGACAGGGGGTTACTCCTACGAGCAGTACTTC. Protein product: CASSFSGTGGYSYEQYF.

This chain uses TRBV5-1 with TRBJ2-7; 8 positions agree with TRBD2. The CDR3 extends over 15 amino acids. Germline CDR1 and CDR2: SGHRS and YFSETQ. J lost 10 bases, V lost 0 bases, and 12 bases had no gene match. CDR3 DNA sequence: TGCGCCAGCAGCTTGGGTACTAGCGGAATAAGACTTCAGTACTTC. Translation gives CASSLGTSGIRLQYF.

The chain combines TRBV5-4 with TRBJ2-5; 9 bases are a match to TRBD1. Germline V gives CDR1 SGHNT, CDR2 YYREEE (reference sequence). The CDR3 runs 18 residues. V was clipped by 4 bases and J by 5 bases; unmatched bases: 18. The CDR3 bases are TGTGCCAGCAGCGACGCTCCGGGACAGGGTTTAAAGGGGGAGACCCAGTACTTC. This gives the protein CASSDAPGQGLKGETQYF.

The genes are TRBV30 and TRBJ2-2, with 9 bases matching TRBD1. With 3 bases clipped from V and 2 bases from J, the junction kept 4 bases outside the gene matches. CDR1 GTSNPN and CDR2 SVGIG come from the germline V gene (reference sequence). CDR3 length equals 15 residues. The CDR3 region has the DNA TGTGCCTGGAGGCCGGGACAGGGAAACACCGGGGAGCTGTTTTTT. It yields the protein CAWRPGQGNTGELFF.

The V and J genes are TRBV7-3 and TRBJ2-7; a weak D match, TRBD1 (6 bases). The germline V gene has CDR1 SGHTA and CDR2 FQGTGA. This CDR3 region has 15 residues. V was trimmed by 3 bases and J by 2 bases, leaving 14 bases between them. The CDR3 sequence is CASSLGIGTPYEQYF. The CDR3 DNA follows: TGTGCCAGCAGCTTGGGGATCGGGACACCCTACGAGCAGTACTTC.

The chain links TRBV7-2 to TRBJ2-7; 10 bases match TRBD2. Germline CDR1 is SGHTA and CDR2 is FQGNSA. Losses at the gene ends were 4 bases for V and 1 base for J; bases not matched to a gene: 4. There are 15 residues in the CDR3. The CDR3 protein is CASSYLAGGSYEQYF. The CDR3 DNA is TGTGCCAGCAGCTATTTAGCGGGAGGATCCTACGAGCAGTACTTC.

The chain recombines TRBV5-4 with TRBJ2-5; 12 bases align to TRBD2. V trimming: 4 bases; J trimming: 5 bases; junction bases outside the gene matches: 9. The germline V gene encodes CDR1 SGHNT and CDR2 YYREEE (reference sequence). The CDR3 contains 16 residues. The CDR3, as DNA: TGTGCCAGCAGCCCCCGACTAGCGGGAGTGAGGGAGACCCAGTACTTC. Translation gives CASSPRLAGVRETQYF.

This clone was found once. The J gene is TRBJ2-1, the V gene TRBV6-1; TRBD2 aligns across 12 bases. V gave up 8 bases and J gave up 7 bases; unmatched junction bases: 9. The CDR3 extends over 15 amino acids. Germline lookup yields CDR1 MNHNS and CDR2 SASEGT. The CDR3 nucleotides are TGTGCCAGCTCCCAATCGACTAGCGGGAGAAATGAGCAGTTCTTC. This codes for CASSQSTSGRNEQFF.

The chain joins TRBV19 to TRBJ2-1; 14 bases line up with TRBD2. Germline CDR1 and CDR2: LNHDA and SQIVND (reference sequence). This CDR3 is built from 17 residues. V lost 5 bases, J lost 4 bases, and 7 bases stayed unmatched. The CDR3 loop is CASSSQRLAGGYNEQFF. The CDR3 DNA reads TGTGCCAGTAGTTCCCAAAGACTAGCGGGAGGGTACAATGAGCAGTTCTTC.

J is TRBJ2-3 and V is TRBV11-3; D possibly corresponds to TRBD2 (6 bases). This CDR3 has 13 amino acids. V lost 5 bases, J lost 2 bases, and 8 bases lay in between. Germline V gene data show CDR1 as SGHNT and CDR2 as YENEEA. The CDR3 DNA follows: TGTGCCAGCAGCCCGGGACTCACAGATACGCAGTATTTT. It encodes CASSPGLTDTQYF.

This chain uses TRBV19 with TRBJ1-2; tentatively, D is TRBD1 (5 bases). The V gene's germline CDR1 is LNHDA and CDR2 SQIVND (reference sequence). V was trimmed by 8 bases and J by 1 base, leaving 11 bases between them. The CDR3 has 13 amino acids. The CDR3 reads CASVDRYNYGYTF. The CDR3 nucleotides read TGTGCCAGTGTTGACAGATATAACTATGGCTACACCTTC.

The V and J genes are TRBV5-8 and TRBJ1-2, with 8 bases matching TRBD1. CDR3 length equals 14 residues. After removal of 2 bases from V and 8 bases from J, the junction contained 8 bases not matched to a gene. Looked up from germline, CDR1 is SGHTS and CDR2 is YDEGEE. The CDR3 sequence is CASSFRDRHRGYTF. Here the CDR3 DNA reads TGTGCCAGCAGCTTCCGGGACAGGCATCGCGGCTACACCTTC. The full variable domain, its missing parts supplied by reference TRBV5-8 and TRBJ1-2, is EAGVTQSPTHLIKTRGQQATLRCSPISGHTSVYWYQQALGLGLQFLLWYDEGEERNRGNFPPRFSGRQFPNYSSELNVNALELEDSALYLCASSFRDRHRGYTFGSGTRLTVV.

The sample holds one count of this clone. This rearrangement joins TRBV6-4 to TRBJ2-6, with 7 bases identical to TRBD1. The V gene end was trimmed by 4 bases and the J gene end by 0 bases; junction bases not matched to a gene: 6. The CDR3 covers 17 residues. Germline V gene data show CDR1 as MRHNA and CDR2 as SNTAGT. The CDR3 DNA sequence: TGTGCCAGCAGTGTAGGGGACAGCAGCTCTGGGGCCAACGTCCTGACTTTC. It encodes CASSVGDSSSGANVLTF.